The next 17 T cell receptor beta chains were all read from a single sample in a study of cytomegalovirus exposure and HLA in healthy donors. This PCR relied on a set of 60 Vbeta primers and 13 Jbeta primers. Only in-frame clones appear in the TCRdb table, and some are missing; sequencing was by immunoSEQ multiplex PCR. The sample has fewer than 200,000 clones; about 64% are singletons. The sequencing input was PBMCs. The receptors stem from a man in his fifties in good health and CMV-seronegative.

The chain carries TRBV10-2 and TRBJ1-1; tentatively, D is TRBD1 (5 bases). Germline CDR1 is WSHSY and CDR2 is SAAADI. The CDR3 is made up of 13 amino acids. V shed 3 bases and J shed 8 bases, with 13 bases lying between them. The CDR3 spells CASSDSLNREAFF. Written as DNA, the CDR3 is TGCGCCAGCAGTGATTCACTGAACAGGGAAGCTTTCTTT.

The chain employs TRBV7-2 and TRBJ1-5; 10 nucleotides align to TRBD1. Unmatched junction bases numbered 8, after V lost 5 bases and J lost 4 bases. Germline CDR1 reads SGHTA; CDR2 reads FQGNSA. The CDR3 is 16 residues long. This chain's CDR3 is CASSTRRTGGNQPQHF. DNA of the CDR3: TGTGCCAGCAGCACCAGAAGGACAGGGGGGAATCAGCCCCAGCATTTT.

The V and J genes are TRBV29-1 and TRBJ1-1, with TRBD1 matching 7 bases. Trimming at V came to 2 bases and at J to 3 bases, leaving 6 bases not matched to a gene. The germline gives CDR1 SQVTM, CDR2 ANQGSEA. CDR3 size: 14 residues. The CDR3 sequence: CSVERGLGDTEAFF. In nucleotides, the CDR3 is TGCAGCGTTGAAAGGGGGCTTGGTGACACTGAAGCTTTCTTT. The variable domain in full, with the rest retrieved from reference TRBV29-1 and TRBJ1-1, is SAVISQKPSRDICQRGTSLTIQCQVDSQVTMMFWYRQQPGQSLTLIATANQGSEATYESGFVIDKFPISRPNLTFSTLTVSNMSPEDSSIYLCSVERGLGDTEAFFGQGTRLTVV.

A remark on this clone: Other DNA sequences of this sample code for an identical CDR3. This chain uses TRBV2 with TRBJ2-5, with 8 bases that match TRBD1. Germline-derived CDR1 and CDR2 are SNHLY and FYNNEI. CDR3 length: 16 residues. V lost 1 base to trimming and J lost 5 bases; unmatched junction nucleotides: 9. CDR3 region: CASSEGGQGARETQYF. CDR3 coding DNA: TGTGCCAGCAGTGAAGGTGGGCAGGGGGCCCGGGAGACCCAGTACTTC.

The CDR3 bases are TGTGCCAGCAACCCGGGACAGGGGGCGACCGGGGAGCTGTTTTTT. This gives the protein CASNPGQGATGELFF. The rearrangement uses TRBV4-2 and TRBJ2-2, with 12 bases that match TRBD1. Trimming cost V 7 bases and J 5 bases; bases outside gene matches: 5. The CDR3 has 15 residues. CDR1 LGHNA and CDR2 YNFKEQ come from the germline V gene.

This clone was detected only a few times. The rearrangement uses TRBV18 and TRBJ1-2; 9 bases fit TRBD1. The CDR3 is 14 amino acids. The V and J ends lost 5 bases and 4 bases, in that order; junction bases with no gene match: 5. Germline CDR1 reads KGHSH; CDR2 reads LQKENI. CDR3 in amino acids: CASSAGQGGYGYTF. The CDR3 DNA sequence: TGTGCCAGCTCAGCGGGACAGGGAGGCTATGGCTACACCTTC.

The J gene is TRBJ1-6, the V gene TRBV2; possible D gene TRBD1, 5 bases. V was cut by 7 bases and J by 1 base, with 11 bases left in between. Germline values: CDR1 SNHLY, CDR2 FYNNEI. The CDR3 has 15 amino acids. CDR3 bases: TGTGCCAGCACCGAAGACAGATCCTATAATTCACCCCTCCACTTT. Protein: CASTEDRSYNSPLHF.

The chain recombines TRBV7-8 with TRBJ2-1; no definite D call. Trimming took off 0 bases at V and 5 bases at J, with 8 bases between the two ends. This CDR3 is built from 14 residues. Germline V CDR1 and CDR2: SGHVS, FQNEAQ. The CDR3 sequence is CASSLASINNEQFF. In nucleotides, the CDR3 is TGTGCCAGCAGCTTAGCGTCCATCAACAATGAGCAGTTCTTC.

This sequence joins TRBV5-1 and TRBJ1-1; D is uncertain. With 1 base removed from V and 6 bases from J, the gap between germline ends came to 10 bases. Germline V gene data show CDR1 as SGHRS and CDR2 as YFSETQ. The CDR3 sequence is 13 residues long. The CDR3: CASSLREGSEAFF. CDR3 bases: TGCGCCAGCAGCTTGCGGGAAGGCTCTGAAGCTTTCTTT. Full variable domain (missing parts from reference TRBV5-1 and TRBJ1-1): KAGVTQTPRYLIKTRGQQVTLSCSPISGHRSVSWYQQTPGQGLQFLFEYFSETQRNKGNFPGRFSGRQFSNSRSEMNVSTLELGDSALYLCASSLREGSEAFFGQGTRLTVV.

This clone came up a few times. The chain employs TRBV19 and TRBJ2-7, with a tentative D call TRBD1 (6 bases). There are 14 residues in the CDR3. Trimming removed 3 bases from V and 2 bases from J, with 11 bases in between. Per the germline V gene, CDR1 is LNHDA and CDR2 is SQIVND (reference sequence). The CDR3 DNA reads TGTGCCAGTAGTATCGAACAGGGCCCCTACGAGCAGTACTTC. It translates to CASSIEQGPYEQYF.

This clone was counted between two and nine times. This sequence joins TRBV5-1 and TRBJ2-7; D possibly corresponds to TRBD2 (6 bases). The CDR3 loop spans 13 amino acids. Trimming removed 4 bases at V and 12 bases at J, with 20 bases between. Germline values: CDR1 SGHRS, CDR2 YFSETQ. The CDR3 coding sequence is TGCGCCAGCAGCCCGGACGGGCGGGGAAAACGGTACTTC. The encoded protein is CASSPDGRGKRYF.

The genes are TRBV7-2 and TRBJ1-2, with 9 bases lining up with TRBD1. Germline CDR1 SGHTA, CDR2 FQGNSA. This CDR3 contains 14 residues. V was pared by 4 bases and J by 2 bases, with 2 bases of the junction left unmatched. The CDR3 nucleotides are TGTGCCAGCAGCTCCGGGACAGGGAACTATGGCTACACCTTC. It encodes CASSSGTGNYGYTF.

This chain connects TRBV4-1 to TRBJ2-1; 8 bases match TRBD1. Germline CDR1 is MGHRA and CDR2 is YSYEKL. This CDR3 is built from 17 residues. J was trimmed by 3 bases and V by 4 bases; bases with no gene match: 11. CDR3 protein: CASSRQATGGNYNEQFF. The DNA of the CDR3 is TGCGCCAGCAGCCGACAGGCCACAGGGGGTAACTACAATGAGCAGTTCTTC.

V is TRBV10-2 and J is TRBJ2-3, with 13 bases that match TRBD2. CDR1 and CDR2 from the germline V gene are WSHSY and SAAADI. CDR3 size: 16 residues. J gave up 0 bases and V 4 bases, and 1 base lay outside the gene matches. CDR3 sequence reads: CASSGLAGGSTDTQYF. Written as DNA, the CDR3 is TGCGCCAGCAGTGGACTAGCGGGGGGTAGCACAGATACGCAGTATTTT.

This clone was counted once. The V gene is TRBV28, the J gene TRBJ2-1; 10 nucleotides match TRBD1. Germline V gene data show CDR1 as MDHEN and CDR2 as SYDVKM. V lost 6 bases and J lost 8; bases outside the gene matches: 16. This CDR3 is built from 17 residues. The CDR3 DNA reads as TGTGCCAGCAGATACCGGGGACAGGGGCCTCCGGGGGATGAGCAGTTCTTC. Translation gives CASRYRGQGPPGDEQFF.

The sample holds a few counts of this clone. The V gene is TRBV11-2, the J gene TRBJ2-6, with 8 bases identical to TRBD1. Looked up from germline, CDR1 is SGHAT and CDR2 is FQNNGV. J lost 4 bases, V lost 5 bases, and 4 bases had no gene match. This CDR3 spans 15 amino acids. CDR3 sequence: CASSQTGVGANVLTF. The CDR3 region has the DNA TGTGCCAGCAGCCAGACAGGGGTCGGGGCCAACGTCCTGACTTTC.

The CDR3 is CASSGGGSSYEQYF. The CDR3 bases are TGCGCCAGCAGTGGGGGGGGATCTTCCTACGAGCAGTACTTC. This chain links TRBV10-1 with TRBJ2-7, with 7 bases that match TRBD2. This CDR3 is 14 amino acids long. CDR1 is WNHNN and CDR2 is SYGVQD in the germline V gene (reference sequence). V trimming: 4 bases; J trimming: 1 base; junction bases outside the gene matches: 4.